The rows below give T cell receptor beta chains drawn from one sample of a study of metastatic and nonmetastatic thyroid tumors. MiXCR reprocessed the PCR reads for TCRdb. The repertoire holds fewer than 40,000 clones, with less than 60% as singletons. The sequenced material came from tumor tissue. These receptors came from a male donor with papillary thyroid cancer or a benign thyroid nodule (not recorded which). Some clones in this sample may be carry-over from other donors' samples. Both conserved end residues are part of each CDR3. A D gene is named only where the DNA matches it firmly. Some rows have no size entry. The others give once, few or many, or a class for an expanded clone.

V: TRBV30; J: TRBJ2-1; D: -; size: -; CDR3: CAWKGPNEQFF; DNA: TGTGCCTGGAAAGGGCCCAATGAGCAGTTCTTC
V: TRBV9; J: TRBJ2-2; D: TRBD1; size: few; CDR3: CASSVATGGWAGELFF; DNA: TGTGCCAGCAGCGTAGCTACAGGGGGCTGGGCCGGGGAGCTGTTTTTT
V: TRBV5-6; J: TRBJ2-2; D: -; size: few; CDR3: CASSEWERRAGELFF; DNA: TGTGCCAGCAGCGAGTGGGAGCGCCGGGCCGGGGAGCTGTTTTTT
V: TRBV10-3; J: TRBJ2-7; D: TRBD2; size: -; CDR3: CASRLAGASDEQYF; DNA: TGTGCCAGTCGACTAGCGGGGGCCTCGGACGAGCAGTACTTC
V: TRBV6-1; J: TRBJ2-1; D: -; size: few; CDR3: CASIGAFYDEQFF; DNA: TGTGCCAGCATCGGGGCCTTTTACGATGAGCAGTTCTTC
V: TRBV6-2/TRBV6-3; J: TRBJ2-3; D: TRBD1; size: few; CDR3: CASSAITGVVGTDTQYF; DNA: TGTGCCAGCAGCGCGATTACAGGGGTGGTAGGCACAGATACGCAGTATTTT
V: TRBV11-2; J: TRBJ2-1; D: TRBD2; size: -; CDR3: CASRRTSGKVHEQFF; DNA: TGTGCCAGCAGAAGGACTAGCGGGAAGGTCCATGAGCAGTTCTTC
V: TRBV6-2/TRBV6-3; J: TRBJ2-7; D: TRBD1; size: few; CDR3: CASSHRGSYEQYF; DNA: TGTGCCAGCAGCCACAGGGGGTCCTACGAGCAGTACTTC
V: TRBV27; J: TRBJ1-4; D: TRBD1; size: few; CDR3: CASSLGTGSTSEKLFF; DNA: TGTGCCAGCAGTTTAGGGACAGGTAGCACTAGTGAAAAACTGTTTTTT
V: TRBV19; J: TRBJ1-1; D: -; size: few; CDR3: CASSIGGITEAFF; DNA: TGTGCCAGTAGTATAGGAGGGATCACTGAAGCTTTCTTT
V: TRBV6-2/TRBV6-3; J: TRBJ1-2; D: -; size: few; CDR3: CASSSRYFGYTF; DNA: TGTGCCAGCAGTTCTAGGTATTTTGGCTACACCTTC
V: TRBV3-1; J: TRBJ1-1; D: TRBD1; size: -; CDR3: CASSLAHGQGAAFF; DNA: TGTGCCAGCAGCCTCGCGCACGGACAGGGGGCTGCTTTCTTT
V: TRBV7-3; J: TRBJ2-3; D: TRBD2; size: -; CDR3: CASSSMTSGVTDTQYF; DNA: TGTGCCAGCAGCTCTATGACTAGCGGGGTTACAGATACGCAGTATTTT
V: TRBV6-5; J: TRBJ1-5; D: TRBD1; size: medium-sized; CDR3: CASSTQGASFRNSNQPQHF; DNA: TGTGCCAGCAGTACCCAGGGGGCGTCTTTCCGGAATAGCAATCAGCCCCAGCATTTT
V: TRBV4-2; J: TRBJ1-2; D: TRBD1; size: once; CDR3: CASSQETGAGRGYTF; DNA: TGTGCCAGCAGCCAAGAAACAGGGGCCGGCCGTGGCTACACCTTC
V: TRBV5-4; J: TRBJ2-1; D: TRBD1; size: -; CDR3: CVSSGGQGVYNEQFF; DNA: TGTGTCAGCAGCGGCGGACAGGGGGTATACAATGAGCAGTTCTTC
V: TRBV7-9; J: TRBJ2-2; D: -; size: -; CDR3: CASSSGQFTGELFF; DNA: TGTGCCAGCAGTTCAGGACAGTTCACCGGGGAGCTGTTTTTT